This T cell receptor beta chain was captured by sequencing in a study of regulatory dendritic cells for organ transplantation. Study at large: Regulatory dendritic cells were monocyte-derived, receiving vitamin D3 on days 0 and 4 and IL-10 on day 4.

CFSE-labeled sorted T cells met regulatory or mature dendritic cells for 4 to 6 days. By frequency in the sample, this clone is medium-sized (0.01 to 0.1%). Antigen specificity is unknown. The table came from immunoSEQ multiplex PCR; TCRdb's copy has only in-frame clones and leaves some out. This repertoire shows some 11,000 clones, over 70% found once; its top ten account for 2% to 3%. Points from the study as a whole: Among resting subsets, memory CD8+ cells contained the most alloreactive clonotypes.

V dropped 0 bases and J dropped 0; count of bases not matched to a gene: 10. The CDR3 spans 18 residues. CDR1 and CDR2 from the germline V gene are MGHRA and YSYEKL. This receptor was taken from a human donor in good health. The sequencing input was memory CD4+ T cells from blood cultured with regulatory dendritic cells. Subset: CD45RO+ memory T cells. The rearrangement uses TRBV4-1 and TRBJ2-7; 8 bases match TRBD2. CDR3 residues: CASSQDYRSGGPSYEQYF. The CDR3 bases are TGCGCCAGCAGCCAAGATTATAGGTCGGGAGGGCCCTCCTACGAGCAGTACTTC.